A single sample is the source of the 5 T cell receptor beta chains below, sequenced in a study of blood T cells in healthy people across ages. Combining a sample-barcoded 5' primer with a J-beta primer mix, a second PCR ran for roughly 6 to 12 cycles. TCRdb passed the 5' RACE reads through MiXCR, listing each CDR3 protein once. This sample carries around 990,000 distinct CDR3 sequences, 20% to 25% of them seen once, and the ten largest clones take around 0.75%. This sample was also put to use in a study of T cells of mothers and their children.

Specimen: blood. Receptors originate from a girl aged 2-15 years in good health.

The chain joins TRBV7-9 to TRBJ1-1; D might be TRBD1 (5 bases). CDR1 and CDR2 (germline): SEHNR, FQNEAQ (reference sequence). CDR3 length equals 12 residues. Between the trimmed V and J ends, which lost 4 bases and 7 bases, there was a span of 10 bases. CDR3 loop: CASSSTANEAFF. CDR3 coding DNA: TGTGCCAGCAGCTCGACAGCCAATGAAGCTTTCTTT.

The chain links TRBV29-1 to TRBJ2-5, with 7 bases matching TRBD2. CDR3 length equals 14 residues. Trimming took 6 bases from V and 4 from J; bases not matched to a gene: 11. CDR1 and CDR2 from the germline V gene are SQVTM and ANQGSEA. The CDR3 coding sequence is TGCAGCGTCCTTGACATGGGGGGGGGAGAGACCCAGTACTTC. Its translation is CSVLDMGGGETQYF.

The chain links TRBV7-9 to TRBJ2-7; D is undetermined. The CDR3 contains 16 residues. Germline CDR1 is SEHNR and CDR2 is FQNEAQ (reference sequence). V lost 5 bases and J 2 bases, leaving 19 bases between the germline ends. The CDR3 DNA reads as TGTGCCAGCAGCGCGCGAAACCAGACATCCGCCTACGAGCAGTACTTC. Translating it yields CASSARNQTSAYEQYF. The entire variable domain, with the rest obtained from reference TRBV7-9 and TRBJ2-7, is as follows: DTGVSQNPRHKITKRGQNVTFRCDPISEHNRLYWYRQTLGQGPEFLTYFQNEAQLEKSRLLSDRFSAERPKGSFSTLEIQRTEQGDSAMYLCASSARNQTSAYEQYFGPGTRLTVT.

In this sample, this clonotype turned up once. The chain combines TRBV7-8 with TRBJ2-7, with 7 bases that match TRBD2. This CDR3 has 16 amino acids. V lost 5 bases and J lost 0; bases outside the gene matches: 10. Germline V gene lookup returns CDR1 SGHVS and CDR2 FQNEAQ. CDR3 coding DNA: TGTGCCAGCAGCCTGGGGGGGACGGTCAGCTCCTACGAGCAGTACTTC. This encodes CASSLGGTVSSYEQYF.

J is TRBJ2-5 and V is TRBV4-1; 11 bases are a match to TRBD2. The last part of the DNA fits TRBJ2-7 better; the J call may be wrong. The CDR3 is made up of 16 amino acids. From germline, CDR1 is MGHRA and CDR2 YSYEKL. CDR3 nucleotide sequence: TGCGCCAGCAGCCTTCAGACTAGCGGGAAGTACGACGAGCAGTACTTC. It translates to CASSLQTSGKYDEQYF.